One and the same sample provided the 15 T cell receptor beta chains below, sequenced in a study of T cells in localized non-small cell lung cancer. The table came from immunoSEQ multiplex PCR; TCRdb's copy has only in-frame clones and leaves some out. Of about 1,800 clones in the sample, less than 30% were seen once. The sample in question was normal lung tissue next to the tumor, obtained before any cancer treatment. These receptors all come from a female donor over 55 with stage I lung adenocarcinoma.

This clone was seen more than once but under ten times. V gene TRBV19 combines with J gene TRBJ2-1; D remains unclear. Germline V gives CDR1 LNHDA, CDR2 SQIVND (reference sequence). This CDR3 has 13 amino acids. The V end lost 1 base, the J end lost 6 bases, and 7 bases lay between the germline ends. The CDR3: CASSIVPGNEQFF. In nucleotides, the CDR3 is TGTGCCAGTAGTATAGTCCCCGGCAATGAGCAGTTCTTC.

The CDR3 sequence: CASSGSGTAYEQYF. The CDR3 bases are TGCGCCAGCAGTGGTTCCGGGACAGCCTACGAGCAGTACTTC. The V call is TRBV10-2, the J call TRBJ2-7; TRBD1 matches 7 bases. CDR3 size: 14 residues. CDR1 is WSHSY, CDR2 SAAADI, per germline. With V trimmed by 4 bases and J by 2 bases, 5 bases remained unmatched.

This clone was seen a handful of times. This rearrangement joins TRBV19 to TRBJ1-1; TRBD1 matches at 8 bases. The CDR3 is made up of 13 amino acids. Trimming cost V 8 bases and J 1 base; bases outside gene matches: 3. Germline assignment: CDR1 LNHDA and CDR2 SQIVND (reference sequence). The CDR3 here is CASGDRGNTEAFF. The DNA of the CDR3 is TGTGCCAGTGGAGACAGGGGGAACACTGAAGCTTTCTTT.

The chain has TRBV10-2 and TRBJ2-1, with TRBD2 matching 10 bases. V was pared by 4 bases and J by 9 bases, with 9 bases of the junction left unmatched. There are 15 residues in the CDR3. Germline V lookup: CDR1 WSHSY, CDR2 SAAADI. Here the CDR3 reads CASSGRASGSVEQFF. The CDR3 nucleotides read TGCGCCAGCAGTGGCAGGGCTAGCGGGAGTGTTGAGCAGTTCTTC.

In nucleotides, the CDR3 is TGTGCCAGCACCAAAAGCCGGGACAGGGGCTACGAGCAGTACTTC. Its translation: CASTKSRDRGYEQYF. This rearrangement joins TRBV6-8 to TRBJ2-7; 10 bases agree with TRBD1. The CDR3 runs 15 residues. Trimming cost V 7 bases and J 3 bases; bases outside gene matches: 9. CDR1 is MNHGY and CDR2 is SAAAGT in the germline V gene.

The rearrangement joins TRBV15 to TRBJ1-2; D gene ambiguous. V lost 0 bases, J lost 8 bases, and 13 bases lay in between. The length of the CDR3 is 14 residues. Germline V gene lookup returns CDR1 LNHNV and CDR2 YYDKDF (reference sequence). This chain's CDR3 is CATSRDFGVSGYTF. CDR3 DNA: TGTGCCACCAGCAGAGATTTCGGGGTAAGCGGCTACACCTTC.

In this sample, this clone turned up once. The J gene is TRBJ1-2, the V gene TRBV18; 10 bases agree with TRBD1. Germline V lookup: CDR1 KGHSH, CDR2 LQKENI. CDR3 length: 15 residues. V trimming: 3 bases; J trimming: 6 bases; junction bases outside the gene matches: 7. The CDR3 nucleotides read TGTGCCAGCTCACCTGGACAGGGGGGCCTCCATGGCTACACCTTC. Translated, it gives CASSPGQGGLHGYTF.

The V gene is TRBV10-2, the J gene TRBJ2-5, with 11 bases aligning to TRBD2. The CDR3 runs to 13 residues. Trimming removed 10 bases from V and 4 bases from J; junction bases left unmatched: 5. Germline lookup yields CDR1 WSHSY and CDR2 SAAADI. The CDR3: CATRGTSGETQYF. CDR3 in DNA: TGCGCCACTAGAGGGACTAGCGGAGAGACCCAGTACTTC.

For the CDR3, the DNA is TGCGCCAGCAGCTTTGTAGAAAGGGAAGGGCTCCGTCAGCCCCAGCATTTT. Protein product: CASSFVEREGLRQPQHF. The gene calls are TRBV5-1 and TRBJ1-5; D gene uncertain. The germline CDR1 and CDR2 sequences are SGHRS and YFSETQ. The V and J ends lost 2 bases and 6 bases respectively, with 21 bases between them. The CDR3 loop spans 17 amino acids.

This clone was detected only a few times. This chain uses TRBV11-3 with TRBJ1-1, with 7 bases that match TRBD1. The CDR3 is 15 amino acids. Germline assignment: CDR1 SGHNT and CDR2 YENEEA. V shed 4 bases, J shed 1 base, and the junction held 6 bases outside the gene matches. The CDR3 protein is CASSSRQGRNTEAFF. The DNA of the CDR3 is TGTGCCAGCAGCTCAAGACAGGGACGGAACACTGAAGCTTTCTTT.

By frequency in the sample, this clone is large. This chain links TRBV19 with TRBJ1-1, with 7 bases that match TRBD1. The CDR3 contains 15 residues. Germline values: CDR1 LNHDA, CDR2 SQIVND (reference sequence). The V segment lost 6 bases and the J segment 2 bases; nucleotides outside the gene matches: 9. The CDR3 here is CASRVGGTDNTEAFF. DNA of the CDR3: TGTGCCAGTAGAGTTGGGGGGACAGACAACACTGAAGCTTTCTTT.

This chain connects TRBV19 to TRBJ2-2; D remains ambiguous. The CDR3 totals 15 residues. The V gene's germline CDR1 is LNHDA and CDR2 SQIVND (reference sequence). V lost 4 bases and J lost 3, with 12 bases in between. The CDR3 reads CASSRGRSYTGELFF. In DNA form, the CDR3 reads TGTGCCAGTAGTAGAGGCAGGAGTTACACCGGGGAGCTGTTTTTT.

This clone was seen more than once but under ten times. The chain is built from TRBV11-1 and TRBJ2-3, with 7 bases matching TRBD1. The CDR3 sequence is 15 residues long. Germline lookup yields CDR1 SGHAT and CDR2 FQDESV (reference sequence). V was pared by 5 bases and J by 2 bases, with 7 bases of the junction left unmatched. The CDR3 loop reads CASSRQGGHTDTQYF. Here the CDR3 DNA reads TGTGCCAGCAGCCGTCAAGGGGGCCACACAGATACGCAGTATTTT. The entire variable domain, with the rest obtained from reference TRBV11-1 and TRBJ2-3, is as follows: EAEVAQSPRYKITEKSQAVAFWCDPISGHATLYWYRQILGQGPELLVQFQDESVVDDSQLPKDRFSAERLKGVDSTLKIQPAELGDSAMYLCASSRQGGHTDTQYFGPGTRLTVL.

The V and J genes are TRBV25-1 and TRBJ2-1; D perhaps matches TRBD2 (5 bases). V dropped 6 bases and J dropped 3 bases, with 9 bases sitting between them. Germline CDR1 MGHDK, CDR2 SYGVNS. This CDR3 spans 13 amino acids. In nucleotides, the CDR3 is TGTGCCAGCAGAGGACTTGACTACAATGAGCAGTTCTTC. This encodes CASRGLDYNEQFF. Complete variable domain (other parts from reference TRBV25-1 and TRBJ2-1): EADIYQTPRYLVIGTGKKITLECSQTMGHDKMYWYQQDPGMELHLIHYSYGVNSTEKGDLSSESTVSRIRTEHFPLTLESARPSHTSQYLCASRGLDYNEQFFGPGTRLTVL.

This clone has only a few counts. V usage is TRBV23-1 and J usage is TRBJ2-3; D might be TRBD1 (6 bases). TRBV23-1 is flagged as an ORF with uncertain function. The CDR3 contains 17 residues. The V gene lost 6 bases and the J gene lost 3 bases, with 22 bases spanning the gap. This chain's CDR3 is CASSQDRQGFKTDTQYF. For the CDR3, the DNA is TGCGCCAGCAGCCAAGATCGCCAGGGGTTTAAGACAGATACGCAGTATTTT.